These 4 T cell receptor beta chains were all obtained from the same sample, sequenced in a study of blood T cell repertoires in COVID-19 (dated by TCRdb to about 2020). The method behind the library was the immunoSEQ multiplex PCR assay. The source is immuneACCESS, and TCRdb retained only in-frame sequences with V and J called. Part of the clones is not carried over; for the studies checked, unresolved V genes explain less than half of this, and the remainder is unexplained. The sample profile shows about 64,000 clones; roughly 80% of them were found once. Together, the top ten hold roughly 12% of the sample. The sample consisted of peripheral blood. Source of these receptors: a man older than 75 with acute or convalescent COVID-19.

This chain joins TRBV6-5 and TRBJ1-1, with 7 bases aligning to TRBD1. This CDR3 comprises 12 residues. Germline V gene lookup returns CDR1 MNHEY and CDR2 SVGAGI. The trim removed 6 bases at V and 4 bases at J, leaving 2 bases unmatched. As DNA, the CDR3 is TGTGCCAGCAGCCACAGGGGCACTGAAGCTTTCTTT. Its protein product is CASSHRGTEAFF.

This clone has just a few counts. The chain has TRBV7-8 and TRBJ2-1; 14 bases fit TRBD2. The germline V gene encodes CDR1 SGHVS and CDR2 FQNEAQ. Trimming cost V 4 bases and J 4 bases; bases outside gene matches: 3. CDR3 length equals 16 residues. CDR3 DNA: TGTGCCAGCAGCTACGGGACTAGCGGGGGTTACAATGAGCAGTTCTTC. The encoded protein is CASSYGTSGGYNEQFF.

V is TRBV2 and J is TRBJ2-7, with 7 positions matching TRBD1. The CDR3 has 13 amino acids. Germline-derived CDR1 and CDR2 are SNHLY and FYNNEI. Trimming at V came to 4 bases and at J to 6 bases, leaving 6 bases not matched to a gene. Here the CDR3 reads CASSAATGREQYF. Here the CDR3 DNA reads TGTGCCAGCAGTGCTGCGACAGGGCGCGAGCAGTACTTC.

The gene calls are TRBV20-1 and TRBJ2-1, with 11 bases identical to TRBD2. The CDR3 runs to 15 residues. Trimming at V came to 3 bases and at J to 4 bases, leaving 5 bases not matched to a gene. Germline CDR1 is DFQATT and CDR2 is SNEGSKA (reference sequence). The CDR3 sequence: CSASHTSGGYNEQFF. The CDR3 DNA reads TGCAGTGCTAGTCACACTAGCGGGGGATACAATGAGCAGTTCTTC.